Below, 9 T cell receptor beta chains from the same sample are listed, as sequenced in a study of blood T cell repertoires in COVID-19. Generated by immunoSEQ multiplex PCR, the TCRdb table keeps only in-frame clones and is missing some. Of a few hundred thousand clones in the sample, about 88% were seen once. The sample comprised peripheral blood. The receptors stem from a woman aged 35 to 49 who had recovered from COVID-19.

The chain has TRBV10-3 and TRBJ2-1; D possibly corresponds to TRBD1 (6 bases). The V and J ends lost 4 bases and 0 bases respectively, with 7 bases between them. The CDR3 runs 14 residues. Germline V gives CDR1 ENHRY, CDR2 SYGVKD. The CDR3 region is CAISGDISYNEQFF. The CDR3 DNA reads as TGTGCCATCAGTGGGGACATCTCCTACAATGAGCAGTTCTTC.

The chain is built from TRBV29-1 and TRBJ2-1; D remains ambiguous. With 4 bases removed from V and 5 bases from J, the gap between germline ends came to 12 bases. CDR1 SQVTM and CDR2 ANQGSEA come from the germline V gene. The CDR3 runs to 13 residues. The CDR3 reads CSVVAVEHNEQFF. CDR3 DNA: TGCAGCGTTGTAGCCGTGGAGCACAATGAGCAGTTCTTC.

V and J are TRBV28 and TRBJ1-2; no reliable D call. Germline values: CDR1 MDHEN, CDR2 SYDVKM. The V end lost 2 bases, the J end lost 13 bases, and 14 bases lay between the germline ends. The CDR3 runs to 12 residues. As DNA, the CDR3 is TGTGCCAGCAGTTTAGTGGGTCAAGAGGGCACCTTC. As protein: CASSLVGQEGTF.

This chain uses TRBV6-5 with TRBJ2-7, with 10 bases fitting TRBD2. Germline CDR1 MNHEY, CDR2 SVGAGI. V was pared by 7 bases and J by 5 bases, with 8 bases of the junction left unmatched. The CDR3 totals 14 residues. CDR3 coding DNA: TGTGCCAGCACGGCTAGCGGGGGCGGCAACGAGCAGTACTTC. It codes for CASTASGGGNEQYF.

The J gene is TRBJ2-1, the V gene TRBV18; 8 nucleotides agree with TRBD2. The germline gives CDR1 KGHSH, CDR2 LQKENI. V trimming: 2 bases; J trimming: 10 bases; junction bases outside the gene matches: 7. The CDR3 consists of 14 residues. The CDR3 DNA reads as TGTGCCAGCTCACCAAGCGGGGGAATAGACGAGCAGTTCTTC. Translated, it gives CASSPSGGIDEQFF.

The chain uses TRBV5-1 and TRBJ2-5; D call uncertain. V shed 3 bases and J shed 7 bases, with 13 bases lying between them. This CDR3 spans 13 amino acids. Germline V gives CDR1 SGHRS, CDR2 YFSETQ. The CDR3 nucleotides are TGCGCCAGCAGCTCCGTTGGCGAGGCGACCCAGTACTTC. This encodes CASSSVGEATQYF. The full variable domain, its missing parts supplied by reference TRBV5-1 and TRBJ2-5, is KAGVTQTPRYLIKTRGQQVTLSCSPISGHRSVSWYQQTPGQGLQFLFEYFSETQRNKGNFPGRFSGRQFSNSRSEMNVSTLELGDSALYLCASSSVGEATQYFGPGTRLLVL.

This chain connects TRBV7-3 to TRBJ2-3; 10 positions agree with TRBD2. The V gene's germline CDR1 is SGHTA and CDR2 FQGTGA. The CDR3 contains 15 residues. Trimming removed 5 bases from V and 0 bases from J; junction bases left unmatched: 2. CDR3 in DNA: TGTGCCAGCAGCGCACTAGCGGGGAGCACAGATACGCAGTATTTT. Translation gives CASSALAGSTDTQYF.

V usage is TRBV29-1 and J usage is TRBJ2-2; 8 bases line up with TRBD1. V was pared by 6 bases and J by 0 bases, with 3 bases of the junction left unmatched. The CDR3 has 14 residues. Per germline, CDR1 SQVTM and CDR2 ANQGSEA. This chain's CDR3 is CSVLGQANTGELFF. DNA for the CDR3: TGCAGCGTCTTGGGACAGGCGAACACCGGGGAGCTGTTTTTT.

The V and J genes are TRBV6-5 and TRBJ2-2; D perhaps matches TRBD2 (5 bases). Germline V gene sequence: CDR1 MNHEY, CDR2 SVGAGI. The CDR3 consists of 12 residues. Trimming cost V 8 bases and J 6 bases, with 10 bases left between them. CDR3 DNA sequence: TGTGCCAGCCGTTTAGCGTCCGGGGAGCTGTTTTTT. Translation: CASRLASGELFF.